The next 6 T cell receptor beta chains were all read from a single sample in a study of blood T cells in healthy people across ages. Primed by a sample-barcoded 5' primer and a J-beta primer mix, a second PCR proceeded for about 6 to 11 cycles. TCRdb re-analysed the 5' RACE reads in MiXCR, keeping a single row per CDR3 protein. This table holds 720,000 or so distinct CDR3 sequences, over 40% found once. Sample: blood. The receptors here all came from an elderly man in good health.

The sample holds a few counts of this clonotype. The V gene is TRBV3-1, the J gene TRBJ2-7; 10 bases are a match to TRBD2. The J call may be in error: the DNA end matches TRBJ2-5 better. Germline CDR1 is LGHDT and CDR2 is YNNKEL (reference sequence). The CDR3 has 17 residues. This CDR3 reads CASSQEGASGGDETQYF. CDR3 DNA: TGTGCCAGCAGCCAAGAAGGGGCTAGCGGGGGTGATGAGACCCAGTACTTC.

This rearrangement joins TRBV24-1 to TRBJ2-5; 14 bases agree with TRBD2. The J segment lost 3 bases and the V segment lost 7 bases, leaving 3 bases of the junction unmatched. This CDR3 region has 15 residues. In germline, CDR1 is KGHDR, CDR2 SFDVKD. CDR3 DNA: TGTGCCACCAGCCGACTAGCGGGAGGGAAAGAGACCCAGTACTTC. It specifies CATSRLAGGKETQYF.

This chain uses TRBV19 with TRBJ2-7; TRBD2 is a possible D gene (5 bases). Germline V gene data show CDR1 as LNHDA and CDR2 as SQIVND (reference sequence). Trimming cost V 5 bases and J 0 bases, with 14 bases left between them. The CDR3 spans 15 residues. The CDR3 loop is CASSPSLGSSYEQYF. In DNA form, the CDR3 reads TGTGCCAGTAGTCCTAGCCTAGGCAGCTCCTACGAGCAGTACTTC.

The rearrangement links TRBV20-1 to TRBJ1-2; D is unclear. Germline loops: CDR1 DFQATT, CDR2 SNEGSKA (reference sequence). This CDR3 contains 14 residues. V lost 3 bases, J lost 2 bases, and 13 bases lay in between. The CDR3 DNA follows: TGCAGTGCTAGTAAGGGTTACAGAAACTATGGCTACACCTTC. Its protein is CSASKGYRNYGYTF.

The rearrangement joins TRBV7-2 to TRBJ2-1; 10 nucleotides match TRBD2. The CDR3 covers 18 residues. The germline CDR1 and CDR2 sequences are SGHTA and FQGNSA. J lost 9 bases, V lost 1 base, and 15 bases had no gene match. DNA for the CDR3: TGTGCCAGCAGCTTAGATCTAGCGGGGGTTCCGGTACAAGGTGAGCAGTTCTTC. Translated, it gives CASSLDLAGVPVQGEQFF.

The V gene is TRBV6-2 or TRBV6-3, the J gene TRBJ2-1; TRBD2 aligns across 7 bases. Per germline, CDR1 MNHEY and CDR2 SVGEGT. V lost 8 bases and J lost 4; bases outside the gene matches: 5. The CDR3 covers 13 residues. The DNA for the CDR3 is TGTGCCAGCTGCGCTAGCGGATACAATGAGCAGTTCTTC. Its translation is CASCASGYNEQFF.